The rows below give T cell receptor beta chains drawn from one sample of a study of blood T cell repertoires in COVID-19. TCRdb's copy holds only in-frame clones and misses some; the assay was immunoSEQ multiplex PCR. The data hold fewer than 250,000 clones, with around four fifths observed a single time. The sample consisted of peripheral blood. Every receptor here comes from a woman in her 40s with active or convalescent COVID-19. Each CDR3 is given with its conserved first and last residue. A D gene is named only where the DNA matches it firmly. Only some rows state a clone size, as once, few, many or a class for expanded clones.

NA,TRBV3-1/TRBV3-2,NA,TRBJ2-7,CASSQSSLTQYF,TGTGCCAGCAGCCAAAGTTCGCTCACTCAGTACTTC
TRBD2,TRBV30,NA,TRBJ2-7,CAWSVAGAYEQYF,TGTGCCTGGAGTGTAGCGGGGGCTTACGAGCAGTACTTC
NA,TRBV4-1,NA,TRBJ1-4,CASSQVVAGFGEKLFF,TGCGCCAGCAGCCAAGTAGTCGCAGGCTTTGGAGAAAAACTGTTTTTT
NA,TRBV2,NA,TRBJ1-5,CASSARQVGPNQPQHF,TGTGCCAGCAGTGCTCGACAGGTAGGCCCCAATCAGCCCCAGCATTTT
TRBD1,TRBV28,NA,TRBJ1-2,CASRDEDRERGYTF,TGTGCCAGCAGAGACGAGGACAGGGAAAGAGGCTACACCTTC
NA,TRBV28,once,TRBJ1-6,CASSLRPGGNSPLHF,TGTGCCAGCAGTTTACGACCGGGAGGGAATTCACCCCTCCACTTT
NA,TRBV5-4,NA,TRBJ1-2,CASSPPDKNYGYTF,TGTGCCAGCAGTCCCCCGGACAAGAACTATGGCTACACCTTC
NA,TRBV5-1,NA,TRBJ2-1,CASSLLNEQFF,TGCGCCAGCAGCTTACTTAATGAGCAGTTCTTC
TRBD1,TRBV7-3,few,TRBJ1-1,CASSRTRDRVPTEAFF,TGTGCCAGCAGCCGTACCCGGGACAGGGTTCCCACTGAAGCTTTCTTT
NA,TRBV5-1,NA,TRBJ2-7,CASSLVGDPEGQYF,TGCGCCAGCAGCTTGGTTGGGGATCCGGAGGGGCAGTACTTC
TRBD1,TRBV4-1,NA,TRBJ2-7,CASSLWTGGGGIYEQYF,TGCGCCAGCAGCCTCTGGACAGGGGGCGGAGGAATCTACGAGCAGTACTTC
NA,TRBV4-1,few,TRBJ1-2,CASSPPTGNYGYTF,TGCGCCAGCAGCCCCCCAACAGGGAACTATGGCTACACCTTC
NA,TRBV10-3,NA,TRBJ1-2,CAISESRGNYGYTF,TGTGCCATCAGTGAGTCGAGGGGGAACTATGGCTACACCTTC
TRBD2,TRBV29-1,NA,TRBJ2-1,CSVEVASGVIGNEQFF,TGCAGCGTTGAAGTCGCTAGCGGGGTCATAGGCAATGAGCAGTTCTTC
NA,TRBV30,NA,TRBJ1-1,CAWSVAGEAFF,TGTGCCTGGAGCGTGGCAGGGGAAGCTTTCTTT
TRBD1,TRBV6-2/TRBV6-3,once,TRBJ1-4,CASSSYARGDLNEKLFF,TGTGCCAGCAGCTCGTACGCCAGGGGGGACTTAAATGAAAAACTGTTTTTT
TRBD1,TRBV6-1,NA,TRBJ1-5,CASSGNPTGQGSNQPQHF,TGTGCCAGCAGTGGTAACCCAACGGGACAGGGGAGCAATCAGCCCCAGCATTTT
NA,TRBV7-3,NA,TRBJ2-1,CASSLTAGTRGNEQFF,TGTGCCAGCAGCTTAACCGCCGGGACAAGAGGTAATGAGCAGTTCTTC
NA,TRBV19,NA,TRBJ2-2,CASSIDTGAGELFF,TGTGCCAGTAGTATAGATACGGGGGCCGGGGAGCTGTTTTTT
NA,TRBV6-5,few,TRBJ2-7,CASSSPRRGTYEQYF,TGTGCCAGCAGTTCCCCGAGAAGGGGTACCTACGAGCAGTACTTC
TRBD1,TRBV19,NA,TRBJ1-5,CASSMGTGTGLGADPQHF,TGTGCCAGTAGTATGGGCACCGGGACAGGCCTAGGGGCGGATCCCCAGCATTTT
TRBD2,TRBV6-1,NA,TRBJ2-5,CASSERILAGGQETQYF,TGTGCCAGCAGTGAAAGAATCCTAGCGGGGGGGCAAGAGACCCAGTACTTC
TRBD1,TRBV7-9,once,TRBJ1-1,CASSLQGALSTEAFF,TGTGCCAGCAGCTTACAGGGGGCGCTCAGCACTGAAGCTTTCTTT
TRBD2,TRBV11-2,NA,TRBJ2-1,CASSLDQASGSMDEQFF,TGTGCCAGCAGCTTAGATCAGGCTAGCGGGAGTATGGATGAGCAGTTCTTC
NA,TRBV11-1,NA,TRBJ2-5,CASSSLVLQETQYF,TGTGCCAGCAGCTCCTTAGTCCTTCAAGAGACCCAGTACTTC
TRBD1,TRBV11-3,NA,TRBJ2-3,CASSLKTGASTDTQYF,TGTGCCAGCAGCTTAAAGACAGGGGCTAGCACAGATACGCAGTATTTT
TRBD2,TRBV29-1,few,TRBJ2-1,CSVVGGASYNEQFF,TGCAGCGTTGTGGGAGGGGCCTCCTACAATGAGCAGTTCTTC
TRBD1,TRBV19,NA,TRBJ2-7,CASSIVRDRGWEQYF,TGTGCCAGTAGTATTGTCCGGGACAGGGGTTGGGAGCAGTACTTC
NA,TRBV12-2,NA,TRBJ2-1,CASPRPRRSYNEQFF,TGTGCAAGTCCCAGACCCAGGAGGTCCTACAATGAGCAGTTCTTC
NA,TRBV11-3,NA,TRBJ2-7,CASSLDLGPSTRPMSYEQYF,TGTGCCAGCAGCTTAGATCTCGGACCTTCGACTAGACCTATGTCCTACGAGCAGTACTTC
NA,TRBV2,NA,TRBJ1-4,CASTGVREKLFF,TGTGCCAGCACGGGTGTTAGAGAAAAACTGTTTTTT
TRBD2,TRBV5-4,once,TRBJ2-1,CASRGRGSGYNEQFF,TGTGCCAGCAGGGGTCGCGGGAGTGGCTACAATGAGCAGTTCTTC
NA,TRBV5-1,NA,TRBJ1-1,CASSLREGGTEAFF,TGCGCCAGCAGCTTGCGGGAAGGGGGAACTGAAGCTTTCTTT
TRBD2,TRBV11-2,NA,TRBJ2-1,CASSLDGAAGGGASYNEQFF,TGTGCCAGCAGCTTAGATGGGGCCGCTGGCGGGGGGGCCTCCTACAATGAGCAGTTCTTC
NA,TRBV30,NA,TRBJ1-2,CAWSRGGMRSGYTF,TGTGCCTGGAGTCGAGGAGGGATGCGATCGGGCTACACCTTC
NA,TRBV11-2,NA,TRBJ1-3,CASSLAMTMGNTIYF,TGTGCCAGCAGCTTAGCCATGACAATGGGAAACACCATATATTTT
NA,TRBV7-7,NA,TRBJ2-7,CASSLGAGSYEQYF,TGTGCTAGCAGCTTAGGGGCAGGGTCCTACGAGCAGTACTTC
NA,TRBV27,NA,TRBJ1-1,CASSLRGGGTEAFF,TGTGCCAGCAGTTTAAGAGGGGGGGGGACTGAAGCTTTCTTT
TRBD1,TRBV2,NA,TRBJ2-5,CASTTGLTETQYF,TGTGCCAGTACGACAGGGCTGACGGAGACCCAGTACTTC
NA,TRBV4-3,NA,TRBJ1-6,CASSHLRDGRGSPLHF,TGCGCCAGCAGCCATCTTAGGGACGGGAGAGGATCACCCCTCCACTTT
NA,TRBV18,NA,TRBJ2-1,CASSPPAGPRDEQFF,TGTGCCAGCTCACCACCGGCGGGACCCCGGGATGAGCAGTTCTTC
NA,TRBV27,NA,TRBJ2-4,CASSPQGTKNIQYF,TGTGCCAGCAGCCCTCAGGGCACCAAAAACATTCAGTACTTC
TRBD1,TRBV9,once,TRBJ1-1,CASSADREVWMNTEAFF,TGTGCCAGCAGCGCGGACAGGGAGGTCTGGATGAACACTGAAGCTTTCTTT
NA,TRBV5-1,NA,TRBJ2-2,CASWNQGNTGELFF,TGCGCCAGTTGGAATCAGGGGAACACCGGGGAGCTGTTTTTT
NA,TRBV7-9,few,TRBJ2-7,CASSGGAGDEQYF,TGTGCCAGCAGCGGGGGCGCGGGGGACGAGCAGTACTTC
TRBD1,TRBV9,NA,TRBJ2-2,CASSVGQGLNTGELFF,TGTGCCAGCAGCGTTGGACAGGGCCTGAACACCGGGGAGCTGTTTTTT
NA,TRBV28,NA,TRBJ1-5,CASTLSRGHQPQHF,TGTGCCAGCACCTTAAGCAGGGGTCATCAGCCCCAGCATTTT
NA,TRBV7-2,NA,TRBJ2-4,CASSLNLAKNIQYF,TGTGCCAGCAGCCTTAATTTAGCCAAAAACATTCAGTACTTC
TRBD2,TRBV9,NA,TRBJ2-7,CASSPGTSYEQYF,TGTGCCAGCAGCCCCGGGACTAGCTACGAGCAGTACTTC
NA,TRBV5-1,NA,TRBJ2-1,CASSFSVLNEQFF,TGCGCCAGCAGCTTCTCCGTCTTGAATGAGCAGTTCTTC
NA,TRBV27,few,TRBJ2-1,CASSSGANEQFF,TGTGCCAGCAGTTCAGGGGCCAATGAGCAGTTCTTC
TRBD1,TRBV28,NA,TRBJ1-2,CASSLPVDRVEGYTF,TGTGCCAGCAGCCTCCCCGTTGACAGGGTGGAAGGCTACACCTTC
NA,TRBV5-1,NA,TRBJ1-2,CASSLEQGDHYGYTF,TGCGCCAGCAGCTTGGAGCAGGGCGACCACTATGGCTACACCTTC
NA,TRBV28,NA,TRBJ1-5,CASTPSTAFYQPQHF,TGTGCCAGCACCCCCAGCACAGCTTTTTATCAGCCCCAGCATTTT